The source of this T cell receptor (beta chain) is a study of blood T cell repertoires in COVID-19. Study as a whole: There were acute and convalescent COVID-19 samples, and they came from the United States, Italy and Spain. T cells, B-cell-depleted T cells, or PBMCs provided the cDNA or gDNA that served as material.

V lost 5 bases, J lost 5 bases, and 10 bases stayed unmatched. Germline V gene data show CDR1 as MDHEN and CDR2 as SYDVKM. This CDR3 comprises 16 residues. In the original processing: The assay estimated nucleated cells by amplifying reference gene primers. Data came from immunoSEQ multiplex PCR; TCRdb stores just in-frame clones and leaves some out. D and trimming were read from the DNA, whereas the V and J calls and clone size are those reported in that table. The sample holds 150,000 to 200,000 clones, 80% to 90% seen once. Sequences were obtained from peripheral blood. The chain links TRBV28 to TRBJ1-5, with 9 nucleotides matching TRBD1. The TCR comes from a man in his fifties or sixties with acute or convalescent COVID-19. Here the CDR3 reads CASSLFAGQGHQPQHF. Written as DNA, the CDR3 is TGTGCCAGCAGTCTTTTTGCCGGACAGGGGCATCAGCCCCAGCATTTT.